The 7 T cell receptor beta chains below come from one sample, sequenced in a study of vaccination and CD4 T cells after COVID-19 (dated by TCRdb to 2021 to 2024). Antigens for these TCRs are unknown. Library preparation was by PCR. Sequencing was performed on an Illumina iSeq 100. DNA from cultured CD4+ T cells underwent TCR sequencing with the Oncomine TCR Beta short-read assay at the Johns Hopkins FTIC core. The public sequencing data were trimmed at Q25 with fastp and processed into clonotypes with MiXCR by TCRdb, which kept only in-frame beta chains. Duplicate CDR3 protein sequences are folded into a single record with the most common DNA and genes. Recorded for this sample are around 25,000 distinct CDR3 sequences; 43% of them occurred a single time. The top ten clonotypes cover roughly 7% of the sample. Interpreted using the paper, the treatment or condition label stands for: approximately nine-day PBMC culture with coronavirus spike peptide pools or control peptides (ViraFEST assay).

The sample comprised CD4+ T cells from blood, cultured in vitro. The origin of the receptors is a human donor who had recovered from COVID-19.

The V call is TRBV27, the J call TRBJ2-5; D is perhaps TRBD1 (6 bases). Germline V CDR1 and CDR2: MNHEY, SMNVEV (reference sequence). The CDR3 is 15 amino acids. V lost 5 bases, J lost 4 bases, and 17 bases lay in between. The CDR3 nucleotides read TGTGCCAGCAGTCCGCCACCACAGGGTTTAGAGACCCAGTACTTC. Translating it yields CASSPPPQGLETQYF.

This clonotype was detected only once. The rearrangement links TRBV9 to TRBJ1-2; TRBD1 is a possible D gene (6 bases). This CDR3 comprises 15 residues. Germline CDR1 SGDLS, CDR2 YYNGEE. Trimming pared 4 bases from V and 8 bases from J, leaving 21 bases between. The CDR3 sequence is CASSSRTVSSSGYTF. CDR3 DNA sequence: TGTGCCAGCAGCTCTAGGACAGTCTCTTCTAGCGGCTACACCTTC.

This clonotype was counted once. In DNA, the CDR3 is TGTGCCACCAGTGATTCATCATTGGGACCCAAGCAGTTCTTC. Residues: CATSDSSLGPKQFF. J is TRBJ2-1 and V is TRBV24-1; D is possibly TRBD1 or TRBD2 (5 bases each). Germline V gene lookup returns CDR1 KGHDR and CDR2 SFDVKD. Deletions cut 2 bases from V and 11 bases from J, with 15 bases between. This CDR3 has 14 residues.

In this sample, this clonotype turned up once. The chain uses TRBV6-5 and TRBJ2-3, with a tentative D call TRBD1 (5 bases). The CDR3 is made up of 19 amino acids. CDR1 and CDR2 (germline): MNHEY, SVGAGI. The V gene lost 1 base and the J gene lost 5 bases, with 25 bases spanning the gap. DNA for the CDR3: TGTGCCAGCAGTTACTGGGGTCCCGGTACAGCGACAGCGATAGATACGCAGTATTTT. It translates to CASSYWGPGTATAIDTQYF.

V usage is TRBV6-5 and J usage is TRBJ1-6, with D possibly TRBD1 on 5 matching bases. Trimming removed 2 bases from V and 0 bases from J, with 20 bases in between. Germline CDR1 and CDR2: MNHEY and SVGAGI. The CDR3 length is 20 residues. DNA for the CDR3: TGTGCCAGCAGTTACACCTCATATAACCTCGACAGCTCCTATAATTCACCCCTCCACTTT. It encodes CASSYTSYNLDSSYNSPLHF.

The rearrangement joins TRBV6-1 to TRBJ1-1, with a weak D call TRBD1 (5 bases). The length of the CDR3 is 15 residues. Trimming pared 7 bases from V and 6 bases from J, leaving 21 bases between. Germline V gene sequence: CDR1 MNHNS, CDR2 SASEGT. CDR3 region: CASTSWGGFRSEAFF. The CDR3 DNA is TGTGCCAGCACATCGTGGGGGGGGTTCAGATCTGAAGCTTTCTTT.

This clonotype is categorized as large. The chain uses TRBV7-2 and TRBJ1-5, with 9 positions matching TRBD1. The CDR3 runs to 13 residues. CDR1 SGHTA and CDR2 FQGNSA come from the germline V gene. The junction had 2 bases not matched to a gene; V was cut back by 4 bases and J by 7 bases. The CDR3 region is CASSYRGQQPQHF. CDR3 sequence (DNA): TGTGCCAGCAGCTACAGGGGGCAGCAGCCCCAGCATTTT.